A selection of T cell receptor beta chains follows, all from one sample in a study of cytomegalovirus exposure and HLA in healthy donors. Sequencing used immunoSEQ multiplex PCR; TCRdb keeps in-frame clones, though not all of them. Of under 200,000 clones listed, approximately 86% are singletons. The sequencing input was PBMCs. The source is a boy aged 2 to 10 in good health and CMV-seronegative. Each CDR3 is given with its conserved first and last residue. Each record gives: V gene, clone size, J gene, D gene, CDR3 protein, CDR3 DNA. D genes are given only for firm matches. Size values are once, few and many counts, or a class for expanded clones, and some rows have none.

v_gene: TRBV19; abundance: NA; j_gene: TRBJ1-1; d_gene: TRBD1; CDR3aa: CASSIRTGLNTEAFF; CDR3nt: TGTGCCAGTAGTATACGGACAGGGTTGAACACTGAAGCTTTCTTT
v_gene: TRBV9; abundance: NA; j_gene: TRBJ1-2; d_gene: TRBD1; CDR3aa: CASSVEGAHGYTF; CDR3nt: TGTGCCAGCAGCGTAGAGGGGGCGCACGGCTACACCTTC
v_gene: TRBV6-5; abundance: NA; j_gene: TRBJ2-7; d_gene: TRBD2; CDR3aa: CASSYGRAFSEQYF; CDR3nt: TGTGCCAGCAGTTACGGGAGGGCCTTTTCCGAGCAGTACTTC
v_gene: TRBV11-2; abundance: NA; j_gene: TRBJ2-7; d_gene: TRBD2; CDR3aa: CASSLVGGGLSYEQYF; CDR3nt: TGTGCCAGCAGCTTAGTAGGCGGGGGACTCTCCTACGAGCAGTACTTC
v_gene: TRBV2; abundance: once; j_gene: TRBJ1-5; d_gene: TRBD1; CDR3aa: CASRKGAGINQPQHF; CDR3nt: TGTGCCAGCAGGAAGGGGGCGGGTATAAATCAGCCCCAGCATTTT
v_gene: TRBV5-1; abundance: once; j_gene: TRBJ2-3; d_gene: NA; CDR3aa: CASSLQGTDTQYF; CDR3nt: TGCGCCAGCAGCTTGCAGGGTACAGATACGCAGTATTTT
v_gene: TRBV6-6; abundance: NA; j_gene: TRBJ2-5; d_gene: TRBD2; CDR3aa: CASSTRGGSDETQYF; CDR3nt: TGTGCCAGCAGTACCCGGGGAGGGTCAGACGAGACCCAGTACTTC
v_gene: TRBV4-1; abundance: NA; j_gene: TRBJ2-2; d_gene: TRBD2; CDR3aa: CASSQDPTSGRATGELFF; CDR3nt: TGCGCCAGCAGCCAAGACCCGACTAGCGGGAGGGCCACCGGGGAGCTGTTTTTT
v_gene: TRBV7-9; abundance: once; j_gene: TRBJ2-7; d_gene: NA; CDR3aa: CASSLWETRGDEQYF; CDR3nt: TGTGCCAGCAGCTTATGGGAGACCAGGGGAGACGAGCAGTACTTC
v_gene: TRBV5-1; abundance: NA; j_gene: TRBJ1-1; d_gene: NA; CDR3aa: CASSLEAGGYTEAFF; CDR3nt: TGCGCCAGCAGCTTGGAAGCCGGCGGGTACACTGAAGCTTTCTTT
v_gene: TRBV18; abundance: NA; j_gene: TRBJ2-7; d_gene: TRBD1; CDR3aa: CASSPQQGASSYEQYF; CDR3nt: TGTGCCAGCTCACCCCAACAGGGGGCGTCCTCTTACGAGCAGTACTTC
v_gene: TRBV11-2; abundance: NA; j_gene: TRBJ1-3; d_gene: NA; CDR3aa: CASSSILRQNDGNTIYF; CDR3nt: TGTGCCAGCAGCTCTATCCTACGACAGAACGATGGAAACACCATATATTTT
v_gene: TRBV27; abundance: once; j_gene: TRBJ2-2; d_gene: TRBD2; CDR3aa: CASSSLTGGGTGELFF; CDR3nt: TGTGCCAGCAGTTCTTTAACGGGAGGAGGCACCGGGGAGCTGTTTTTT
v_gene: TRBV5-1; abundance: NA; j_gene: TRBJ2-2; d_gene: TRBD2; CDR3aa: CASTPNPSSGRHGELFF; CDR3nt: TGCGCCAGCACCCCCAACCCATCTAGCGGGAGGCACGGGGAGCTGTTTTTT
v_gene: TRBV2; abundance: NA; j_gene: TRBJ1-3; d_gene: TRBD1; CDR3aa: CASSLTVPGQGSGNTIYF; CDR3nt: TGTGCCAGCAGCCTCACCGTGCCGGGACAGGGCTCTGGAAACACCATATATTTT
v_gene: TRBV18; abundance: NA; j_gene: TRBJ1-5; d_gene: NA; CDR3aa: CASSRYREPNQPQHF; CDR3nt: TGTGCCAGCTCACGATACAGGGAACCCAATCAGCCCCAGCATTTT
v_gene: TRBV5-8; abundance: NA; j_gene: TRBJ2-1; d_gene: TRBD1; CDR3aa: CASSLFGTGSYNEQFF; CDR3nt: TGTGCCAGCAGCTTGTTTGGGACAGGGAGCTACAATGAGCAGTTCTTC
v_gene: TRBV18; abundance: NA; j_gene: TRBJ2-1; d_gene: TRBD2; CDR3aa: CASSPFRRGGTNEQFF; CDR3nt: TGTGCCAGCTCACCGTTCCGGCGGGGGGGCACCAATGAGCAGTTCTTC
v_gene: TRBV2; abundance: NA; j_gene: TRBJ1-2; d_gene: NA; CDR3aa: CASSAKQTVGGYTF; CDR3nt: TGTGCCAGCAGTGCTAAGCAGACAGTGGGGGGCTACACCTTC
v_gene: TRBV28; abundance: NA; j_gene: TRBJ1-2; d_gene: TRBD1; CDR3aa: CASRKGTDGYTF; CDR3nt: TGTGCCAGCAGAAAGGGGACAGATGGCTACACCTTC
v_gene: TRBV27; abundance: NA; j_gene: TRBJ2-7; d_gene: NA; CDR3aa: CASSLSRVQDEQYF; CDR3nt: TGTGCCAGCAGTTTATCTCGCGTTCAGGACGAGCAGTACTTC
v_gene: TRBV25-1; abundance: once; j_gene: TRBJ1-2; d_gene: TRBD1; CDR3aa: CASSESDRGLSPRYGYTF; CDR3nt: TGTGCCAGCAGTGAATCCGACAGGGGACTTTCCCCCCGCTATGGCTACACCTTC
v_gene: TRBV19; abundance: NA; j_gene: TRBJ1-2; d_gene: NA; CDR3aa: CASTDRASGYTF; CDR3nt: TGTGCCAGTACGGACAGAGCCTCTGGCTACACCTTC
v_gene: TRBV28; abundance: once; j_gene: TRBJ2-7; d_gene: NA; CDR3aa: CASSLSSSYEQYF; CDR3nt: TGTGCCAGCAGTTTGTCCAGCTCCTACGAGCAGTACTTC
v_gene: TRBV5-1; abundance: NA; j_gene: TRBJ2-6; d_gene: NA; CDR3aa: CASSLHRPGANVLTF; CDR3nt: TGCGCCAGCAGCCTTCACAGACCCGGGGCCAACGTCCTGACTTTC
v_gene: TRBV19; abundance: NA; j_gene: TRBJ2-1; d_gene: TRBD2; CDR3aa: CASSIVGSGPLTYNEQFF; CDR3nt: TGTGCCAGTAGTATAGTTGGTAGCGGGCCCCTCACCTACAATGAGCAGTTCTTC
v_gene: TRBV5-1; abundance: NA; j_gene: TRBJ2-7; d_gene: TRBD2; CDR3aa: CASSPLSGTNYEQYF; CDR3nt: TGCGCCAGCAGCCCGCTTAGCGGGACTAACTACGAGCAGTACTTC
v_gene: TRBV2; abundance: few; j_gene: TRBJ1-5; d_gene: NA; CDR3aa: CASSVGGQPQHF; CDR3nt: TGTGCCAGCAGTGTGGGAGGGCAGCCCCAGCATTTT
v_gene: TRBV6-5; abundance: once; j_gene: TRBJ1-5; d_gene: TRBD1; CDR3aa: CASGSGQGTPQHF; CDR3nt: TGTGCCAGCGGTTCCGGACAGGGCACGCCCCAGCATTTT
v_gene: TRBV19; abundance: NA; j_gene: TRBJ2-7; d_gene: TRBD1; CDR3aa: CASSITGTGIYEQYF; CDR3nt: TGTGCCAGTAGTATAACCGGGACAGGGATCTACGAGCAGTACTTC
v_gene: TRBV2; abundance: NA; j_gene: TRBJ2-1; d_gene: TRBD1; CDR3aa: CASSGDRGSYNEQFF; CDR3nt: TGTGCCAGCAGTGGAGACAGGGGCTCCTACAATGAGCAGTTCTTC
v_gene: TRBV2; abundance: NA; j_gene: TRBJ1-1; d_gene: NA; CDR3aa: CASNRENTEAFF; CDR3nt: TGTGCCAGCAACAGGGAAAACACTGAAGCTTTCTTT
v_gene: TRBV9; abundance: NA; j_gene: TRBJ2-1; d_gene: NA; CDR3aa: CASSVRENEQFF; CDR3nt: TGTGCCAGCAGCGTAAGAGAGAATGAGCAGTTCTTC
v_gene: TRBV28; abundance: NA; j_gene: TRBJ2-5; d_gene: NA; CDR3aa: CASSLRGRGETQYF; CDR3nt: TGTGCCAGCAGTTTGAGGGGGCGGGGAGAGACCCAGTACTTC
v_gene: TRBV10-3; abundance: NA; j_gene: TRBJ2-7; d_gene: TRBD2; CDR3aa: CAIRLADPYEQYF; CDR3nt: TGTGCCATTAGACTAGCGGACCCATACGAGCAGTACTTC
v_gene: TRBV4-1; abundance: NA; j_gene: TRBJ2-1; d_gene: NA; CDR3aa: CASSQEMTTVGEQFF; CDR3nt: TGCGCCAGCAGCCAAGAAATGACGACTGTCGGTGAGCAGTTCTTC
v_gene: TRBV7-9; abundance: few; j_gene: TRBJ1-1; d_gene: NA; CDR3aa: CASSPDDRRREAFF; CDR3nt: TGTGCCAGCAGCCCCGACGACAGGCGGAGGGAAGCTTTCTTT
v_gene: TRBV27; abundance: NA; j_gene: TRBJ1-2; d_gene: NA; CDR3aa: CASSFRTDGYTF; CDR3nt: TGTGCCAGCAGTTTTAGGACAGATGGCTACACCTTC
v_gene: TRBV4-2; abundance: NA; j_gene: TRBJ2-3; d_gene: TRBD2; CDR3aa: CASSQVASGGTDTQYF; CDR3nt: TGTGCCAGCAGCCAAGTGGCTAGCGGGGGCACAGATACGCAGTATTTT
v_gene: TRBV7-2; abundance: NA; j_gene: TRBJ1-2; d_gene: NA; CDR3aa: CASSLAADYGYTF; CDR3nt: TGTGCCAGCAGCTTAGCGGCCGACTATGGCTACACCTTC
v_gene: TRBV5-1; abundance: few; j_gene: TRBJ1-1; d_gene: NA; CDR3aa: CASSTSGGNTEAFF; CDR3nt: TGCGCCAGCAGCACGTCGGGGGGGAACACTGAAGCTTTCTTT